The clone carrying this T cell receptor beta chain was seen more than once but under ten times. The record originates from a study of T cell repertoires in cytomegalovirus infection. MiXCR, run by TCRdb on the reads, gives a single entry per CDR3 protein. The sample records some 220,000 distinct CDR3 sequences, 6.5% being singletons. Input material: PBMCs. The receptor's source is a human donor in good health (CMV status not recorded). Some clones in this sample may be carry-over from other donors' samples.

CDR3 sequence reads: CASSAGTRYEQYF. CDR3 sequence (DNA): TGTGCCAGCAGTGCCGGGACACGATACGAGCAGTACTTC. The chain uses TRBV2 and TRBJ2-7; the D gene is possibly TRBD1 (6 bases). CDR3 length: 13 amino acids. V gave up 4 bases and J gave up 4 bases, with 11 bases separating them. From germline, CDR1 is SNHLY and CDR2 FYNNEI.